This T cell receptor beta chain was retrieved from a study of technical replicates of blood from four donors. CDR3 length: 14 residues. V lost 2 bases and J lost 3, with 8 bases in between. Germline assignment: CDR1 SGHNT and CDR2 YYREEE (reference sequence). This table comes from immunoSEQ multiplex PCR, and its TCRdb copy is limited to in-frame clones, with some not included. Of approximately 75,000 clones in the sample, approximately 97% were seen once. Sequencing was carried out using T cells isolated from PBMCs. The clonotype was recovered from a human donor in good health. This chain connects TRBV5-4 to TRBJ1-4, with a tentative D call TRBD1 (5 bases). The CDR3 region is CASSLSGANEKLFF. The CDR3, as DNA: TGTGCCAGCAGCTTATCGGGGGCTAATGAAAAACTGTTTTTT.